A selection of T cell receptor beta chains follows, all from one sample in a study of shared clonotypes between healthy human individuals. Assay used: immunoSEQ multiplex PCR; TCRdb lists only in-frame clones, some missing. The data show 450,000 to 550,000 clones, with 75% to 85% seen just once and approximately 12% held by the top ten. The sequenced sample consisted of PBMCs. The receptors were sampled from a woman aged 40 to 50 in good health. Some clones in this sample may be carry-over from other donors' samples. CDR3s include the opening cysteine and the closing phenylalanine or tryptophan. The D gene is left open where the match is weak. The size field is filled for only some rows; it gives once, few, many or a size class.

-,TRBV5-8,-,TRBJ2-3,15,CASSLGRGGMDTQYF,TGTGCCAGCAGCTTGGGGAGGGGCGGTATGGATACGCAGTATTTT
-,TRBV11-3,-,TRBJ2-7,15,CASSLVRAGTYEQYF,TGTGCCAGCAGCTTAGTTCGGGCAGGGACGTACGAGCAGTACTTC
-,TRBV7-3,-,TRBJ2-1,11,CASSLIGEQFF,TGTGCCAGCAGCTTAATCGGAGAGCAGTTCTTC
TRBD2,TRBV19,-,TRBJ2-1,18,CASRPGRGLAGSYNEQLF,TGTGCCAGCCGCCCCGGGCGGGGACTAGCGGGCTCCTACAATGAGCAGCTCTTC
-,TRBV6-5,-,TRBJ1-1,14,CASSYEDGNTEAFF,TGTGCCAGCAGTTACGAGGACGGGAACACTGAAGCTTTCTTT
TRBD2,TRBV10-2,few,TRBJ2-1,17,CASSEGGLAGDHNEQFF,TGCGCCAGCAGTGAGGGGGGACTAGCGGGAGACCACAATGAGCAGTTCTTC
TRBD2,TRBV9,-,TRBJ2-7,16,CASSEGGLAGGDEQYF,TGTGCCAGCAGCGAGGGGGGACTAGCGGGAGGAGACGAGCAGTACTTC
-,TRBV2,-,TRBJ1-4,15,CASSVNLSALEKLFF,TGTGCCAGCAGCGTGAACTTGTCGGCACTTGAAAAACTGTTTTTT
-,TRBV27,-,TRBJ2-3,15,CASSPRSPNTDTQYF,TGTGCCAGCAGTCCCCGGAGCCCCAACACAGATACGCAGTATTTT
TRBD1,TRBV11-2,-,TRBJ2-7,17,CASSSLRGGQGTYEQYF,TGTGCCAGCAGCTCGCTGCGTGGAGGACAGGGCACCTACGAGCAGTACTTC
-,TRBV18,-,TRBJ2-2,13,CASCQGNTGELFF,TGTGCCAGTTGCCAGGGCAACACCGGGGAGCTGTTTTTT
-,TRBV7-2,-,TRBJ1-2,16,CASSLVGPGAGYGYTF,TGTGCCAGCAGCTTAGTAGGCCCAGGGGCTGGCTATGGCTACACCTTC
TRBD2,TRBV7-3,-,TRBJ2-3,14,CASSRGSRTDTQYF,TGTGCCAGCAGCCGCGGGAGTCGGACAGATACGCAGTATTTT
TRBD2,TRBV19,-,TRBJ2-1,16,CASSRAGGVSYNEQFF,TGTGCCAGTAGTCGAGCGGGAGGGGTTTCCTACAATGAGCAGTTCTTC
-,TRBV2,-,TRBJ2-3,12,CASSRAWDTQYF,TGTGCCAGCAGTCGAGCATGGGATACGCAGTATTTT
TRBD1,TRBV30,once,TRBJ2-7,13,CAWRRGQGYEQYF,TGTGCCTGGCGCCGGGGACAGGGCTACGAGCAGTACTTC
-,TRBV21-1,-,TRBJ2-7,16,CASSKRFGTAAYEQYF,TGTGCCAGCAGCAAAAGATTCGGGACAGCGGCCTACGAGCAGTACTTC
-,TRBV28,few,TRBJ1-2,13,CASRIGGRYGYTF,TGTGCCAGCAGGATTGGGGGGCGCTATGGCTACACCTTC
TRBD1,TRBV5-1,-,TRBJ1-1,13,CASSWTGNAEAFF,TGCGCCAGCAGCTGGACAGGGAACGCTGAAGCTTTCTTT
TRBD2,TRBV4-1,-,TRBJ2-1,15,CASRKTSGRENEQFF,TGCGCCAGCAGAAAGACTAGCGGGAGGGAGAATGAGCAGTTCTTC
TRBD1,TRBV7-9,-,TRBJ1-1,18,CASSPGRQGVFDYTEAFF,TGTGCCAGCAGCCCCGGTCGACAGGGGGTTTTCGATTACACTGAAGCTTTCTTT
TRBD1,TRBV28,-,TRBJ2-1,19,CASSLKIGYLGQGVYEQFF,TGTGCCAGCAGTTTAAAGATAGGCTACCTCGGACAGGGTGTTTATGAGCAGTTCTTC
TRBD2,TRBV27,once,TRBJ2-1,21,CASSFKPLAGGPGGSYNEQFF,TGTGCCAGCAGTTTCAAACCCCTAGCGGGAGGGCCCGGCGGCTCCTACAATGAGCAGTTCTTC
TRBD2,TRBV7-9,-,TRBJ2-1,16,CASSPTSGRFYNEQFF,TGTGCCAGCAGCCCGACTAGCGGGCGGTTTTACAATGAGCAGTTCTTC
-,TRBV14,-,TRBJ2-3,13,CASSQELGDTQYF,TGTGCCAGCAGCCAAGAACTGGGAGATACGCAGTATTTT
-,TRBV28,-,TRBJ2-7,15,CASWGKGTPPYEQYF,TGTGCCAGCTGGGGTAAGGGGACACCCCCCTACGAGCAGTACTTC
-,TRBV7-9,-,TRBJ2-1,15,CASSLASGIANEQFF,TGTGCCAGCAGCTTAGCGAGTGGGATTGCCAATGAGCAGTTCTTC
TRBD1,TRBV6-4,-,TRBJ2-3,16,CASSAEGDRGADTQYF,TGTGCCAGCAGCGCGGAGGGGGACAGGGGAGCAGATACGCAGTATTTT
TRBD2,TRBV9,-,TRBJ2-1,15,CASSVGTSGYNEQFF,TGTGCCAGCAGCGTAGGGACTAGCGGATACAATGAGCAGTTCTTC
-,TRBV15,-,TRBJ2-7,15,CATSRRREGSYEQYF,TGTGCCACCAGCAGAAGGCGGGAAGGCTCCTACGAGCAGTACTTC
-,TRBV15,-,TRBJ2-7,16,CATSSETRGLVLQQYF,TGTGCCACCAGCAGCGAAACTAGGGGACTCGTCTTGCAGCAGTACTTC
TRBD2,TRBV5-1,-,TRBJ2-7,15,CASSWDSGRASEQYF,TGCGCCAGCAGCTGGGATAGCGGGAGGGCCTCCGAGCAGTACTTC
-,TRBV2,-,TRBJ2-7,14,CASSEFGTRGEQYF,TGTGCCAGCAGTGAATTTGGGACCAGGGGCGAGCAGTACTTC
-,TRBV5-4,-,TRBJ2-1,16,CASSFPSASSYNEQFF,TGTGCCAGCAGCTTCCCTAGCGCGAGCTCCTACAATGAGCAGTTCTTC
-,TRBV5-5,few,TRBJ2-7,14,CASSLETISYEQYF,TGTGCCAGCAGCTTGGAGACTATCTCCTACGAGCAGTACTTC
-,TRBV28,-,TRBJ2-7,12,CASSLHGYEQYF,TGTGCCAGCAGCTTACACGGGTACGAGCAGTACTTC
-,TRBV5-1,once,TRBJ2-7,14,CASSDQGSPYEQYF,TGCGCCAGCAGCGACCAGGGGTCACCCTACGAGCAGTACTTC
TRBD2,TRBV6-5,-,TRBJ2-7,15,CASSSTSGSVYEQYF,TGTGCCAGCAGTTCAACTAGCGGGAGTGTCTACGAGCAGTACTTC
-,TRBV7-9,many,TRBJ2-5,13,CASSLGLLETQYF,TGTGCCAGCAGCTTGGGATTGCTGGAGACCCAGTACTTC
TRBD1,TRBV6-5,many,TRBJ1-3,14,CASSYRTGGNTIYF,TGTGCCAGCAGTTACCGGACAGGGGGAAACACCATATATTTT
-,TRBV10-1,-,TRBJ2-7,12,CASSETVYEQYF,TGCGCCAGCAGTGAGACGGTCTACGAGCAGTACTTC
-,TRBV14,few,TRBJ2-1,16,CASSQYYLSSYNEQFF,TGTGCCAGCAGCCAATACTACCTGAGCTCCTACAATGAGCAGTTCTTC
-,TRBV14,once,TRBJ2-1,13,CASSRELHNEQFF,TGTGCCAGCAGCAGGGAGCTACACAATGAGCAGTTCTTC
TRBD1,TRBV6-5,-,TRBJ1-5,15,CASSREGQGRQPQHF,TGTGCCAGCAGTAGAGAGGGACAGGGAAGACAGCCCCAGCATTTT
-,TRBV10-3,-,TRBJ2-7,15,CAISEALRSGYEQYF,TGTGCCATCAGTGAGGCTCTGCGGTCGGGCTACGAGCAGTACTTC
TRBD1,TRBV7-2,-,TRBJ2-3,15,CASSSGTVDTDTQYF,TGTGCCAGCAGCTCGGGGACAGTCGACACAGATACGCAGTATTTT
-,TRBV18,-,TRBJ1-2,12,CASSSPFGGYTF,TGTGCCAGCTCATCTCCATTCGGGGGCTACACCTTC
TRBD1,TRBV2,-,TRBJ1-5,13,CASTGTGNQPQHF,TGTGCCAGCACCGGGACAGGCAATCAGCCCCAGCATTTT
TRBD1,TRBV27,-,TRBJ1-1,17,CASSLGYRGLGYTEAFF,TGTGCCAGCAGTTTAGGGTACAGGGGGCTAGGGTACACTGAAGCTTTCTTT
-,TRBV10-3,-,TRBJ2-7,12,CAISVLPYEQYF,TGTGCCATCAGTGTGCTACCCTACGAGCAGTACTTC
-,TRBV29-1,-,TRBJ1-1,13,CSVVLGGNTEAFF,TGCAGCGTTGTGTTAGGGGGTAACACTGAAGCTTTCTTT
TRBD1,TRBV5-1,-,TRBJ1-1,17,CASSRLGQGAFDTEAFF,TGCGCCAGCAGCAGGCTCGGACAGGGGGCGTTCGACACTGAAGCTTTCTTT
-,TRBV5-1,-,TRBJ1-5,13,CASSLGANQPQHF,TGCGCCAGCAGCTTGGGGGCCAATCAGCCCCAGCATTTT
-,TRBV5-1,-,TRBJ2-7,15,CASSSQGGLDYEQYF,TGCGCCAGCAGCTCCCAGGGGGGGCTTGACTACGAGCAGTACTTC
TRBD1,TRBV29-1,-,TRBJ1-5,13,CSVGQGDLQPQHF,TGCAGCGTTGGACAGGGGGACCTTCAGCCCCAGCATTTT
TRBD1,TRBV29-1,few,TRBJ2-2,13,CSAGDRYTGELFF,TGCAGCGCCGGGGACAGATACACCGGGGAGCTGTTTTTT